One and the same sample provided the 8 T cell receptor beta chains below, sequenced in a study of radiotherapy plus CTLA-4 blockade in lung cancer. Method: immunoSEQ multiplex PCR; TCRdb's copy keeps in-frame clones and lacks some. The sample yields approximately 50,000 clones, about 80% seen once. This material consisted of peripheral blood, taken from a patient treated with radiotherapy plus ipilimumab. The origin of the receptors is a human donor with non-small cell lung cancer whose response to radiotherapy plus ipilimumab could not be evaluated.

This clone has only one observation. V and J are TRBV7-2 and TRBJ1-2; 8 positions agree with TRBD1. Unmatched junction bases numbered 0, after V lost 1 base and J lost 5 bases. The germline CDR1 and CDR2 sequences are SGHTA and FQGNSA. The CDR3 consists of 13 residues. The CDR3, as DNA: TGTGCCAGCAGCTTAGGACAGGGGTATGGCTACACCTTC. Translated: CASSLGQGYGYTF.

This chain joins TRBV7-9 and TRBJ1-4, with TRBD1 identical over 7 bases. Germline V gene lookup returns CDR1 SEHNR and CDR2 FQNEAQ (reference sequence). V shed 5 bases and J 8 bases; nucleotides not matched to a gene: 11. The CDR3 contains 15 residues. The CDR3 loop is CASSRQGGRGEKLFF. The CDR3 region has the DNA TGTGCCAGCAGCCGCCAGGGGGGTCGGGGGGAAAAACTGTTTTTT. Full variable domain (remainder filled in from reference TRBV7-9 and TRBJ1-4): DTGVSQNPRHKITKRGQNVTFRCDPISEHNRLYWYRQTLGQGPEFLTYFQNEAQLEKSRLLSDRFSAERPKGSFSTLEIQRTEQGDSAMYLCASSRQGGRGEKLFFGSGTQLSVL.

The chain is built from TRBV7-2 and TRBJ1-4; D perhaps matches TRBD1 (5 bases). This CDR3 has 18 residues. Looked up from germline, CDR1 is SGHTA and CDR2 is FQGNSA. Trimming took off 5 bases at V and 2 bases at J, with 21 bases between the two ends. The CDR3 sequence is CASSRTLGSGGTNEKLFF. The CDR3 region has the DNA TGTGCCAGCAGCCGAACCCTCGGTTCCGGGGGGACTAATGAAAAACTGTTTTTT.

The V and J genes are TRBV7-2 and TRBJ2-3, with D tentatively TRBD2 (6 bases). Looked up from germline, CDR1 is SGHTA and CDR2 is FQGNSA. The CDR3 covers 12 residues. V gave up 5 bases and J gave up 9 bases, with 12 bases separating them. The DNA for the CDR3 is TGTGCCAGCAGCCTGGACGGGGGAACGCAGTATTTT. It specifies CASSLDGGTQYF.

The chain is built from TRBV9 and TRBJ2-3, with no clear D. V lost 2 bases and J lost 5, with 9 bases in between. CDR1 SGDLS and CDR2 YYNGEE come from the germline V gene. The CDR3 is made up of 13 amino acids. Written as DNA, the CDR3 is TGTGCCAGCAGCGTCTTAAGTAGAGATACGCAGTATTTT. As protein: CASSVLSRDTQYF.

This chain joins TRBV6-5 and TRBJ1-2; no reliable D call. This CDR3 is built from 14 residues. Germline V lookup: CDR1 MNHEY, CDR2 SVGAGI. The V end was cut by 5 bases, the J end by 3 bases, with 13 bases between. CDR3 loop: CASSPSGSYYGYTF. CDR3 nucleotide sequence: TGTGCCAGCAGTCCTTCCGGGTCTTACTATGGCTACACCTTC.

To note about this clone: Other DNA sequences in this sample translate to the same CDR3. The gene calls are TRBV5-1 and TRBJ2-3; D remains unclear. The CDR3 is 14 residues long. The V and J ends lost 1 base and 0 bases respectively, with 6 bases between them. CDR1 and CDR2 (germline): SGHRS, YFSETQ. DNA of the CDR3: TGCGCCAGCAGCTTGAGTAGTAGCACAGATACGCAGTATTTT. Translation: CASSLSSSTDTQYF.

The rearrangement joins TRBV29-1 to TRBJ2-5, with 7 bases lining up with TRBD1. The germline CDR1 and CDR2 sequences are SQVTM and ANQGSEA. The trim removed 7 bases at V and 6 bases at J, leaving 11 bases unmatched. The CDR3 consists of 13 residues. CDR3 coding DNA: TGCAGCGCTGGGGTGGGCAGGGGGAAGACCCAGTACTTC. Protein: CSAGVGRGKTQYF.